Reported below is one TCR beta chain. The sample is drawn from a study of technical replicates of blood from a few donors. Per the germline V gene, CDR1 is LNHDA and CDR2 is SQIVND (reference sequence). Trimming removed 5 bases at V and 3 bases at J, with 10 bases between. The CDR3 length is 14 residues. Sequencing used immunoSEQ multiplex PCR; TCRdb keeps in-frame clones, though not all of them. The repertoire holds tens of thousands of clones, with almost 96% as singletons. The sequencing input was T cells isolated from PBMCs. The receptor was isolated from a human donor in good health. The V and J genes are TRBV19 and TRBJ2-2; perhaps TRBD1 as D (5 bases). CDR3 bases: TGTGCCAGTAGTTTATCAGGGTACACCGGGGAGCTGTTTTTT. This gives the protein CASSLSGYTGELFF.